These 17 T cell receptor beta chains were all obtained from the same sample, sequenced in a study of CXCR3-negative and CXCR3-positive naive CD8 T cells. The antigens for these receptors are not known. All TRB cDNA libraries came from 5' RACE performed with UMI labels. TCRdb processed the 5' RACE reads again and assigns one entry to each CDR3 protein, with no DNA. The specimen's table records some 150,000 distinct CDR3 sequences. Study-wide results and caveats: CXCR3-positive naive cells had more hydrophobic TRB CDR3s than CXCR3-negative naive cells.

Sequenced input: naive CXCR3+ CD8+ T cells from blood. As to subset: CD45RO-CCR7+CD27+CD95- naive CD8+ T cells expressing CXCR3 (TNR3+). All receptors come from a human donor in good health. Some clones in this sample may be carry-over from other donors' samples.

The rearrangement joins TRBV27 to TRBJ1-5; no DNA is available, so the TRBD1 call from TCRdb remains unchecked. This CDR3 spans 16 amino acids. Germline V gene data show CDR1 as MNHEY and CDR2 as SMNVEV (reference sequence). Here the CDR3 reads CASSLSGQGAHQPQHF.

This chain connects TRBV13 to TRBJ2-3; TCRdb names TRBD2, which stays unverified in the absence of DNA. The germline CDR1 and CDR2 sequences are PRHDT and FYEKMQ (reference sequence). There are 17 residues in the CDR3. The CDR3 loop reads CASIERLAGSYTDTQYF.

The chain employs TRBV7-3 and TRBJ2-3; absent DNA, TCRdb's TRBD2 call cannot be checked. CDR1 and CDR2 from the germline V gene are SGHTA and FQGTGA. CDR3 length equals 16 residues. The CDR3 sequence: CASSLSPGGPGDTQYF.

The rearrangement links TRBV6-5 to TRBJ2-7; TCRdb's assignment of TRBD1 cannot be checked, as there is no DNA. The CDR3 loop spans 15 amino acids. Germline loops: CDR1 MNHEY, CDR2 SVGAGI. The CDR3 here is CASSSGDSATYEQYF.

V and J are TRBV9 and TRBJ2-3; there is no DNA to check the TCRdb D call of TRBD1. The germline CDR1 and CDR2 sequences are SGDLS and YYNGEE. The CDR3 has 11 amino acids. CDR3 sequence reads: CASSWGDTQYF.

J is TRBJ1-1 and V is TRBV4-3; TCRdb's D call of TRBD1 is untestable without DNA. Germline assignment: CDR1 LGHNA and CDR2 YSLEER. The CDR3 has 16 residues. The CDR3 spells CASSQDVRGLSTEAFF.

The rearrangement joins TRBV6-5 to TRBJ1-2; TCRdb names TRBD1, which stays unverified in the absence of DNA. The CDR3 contains 15 residues. Looked up from germline, CDR1 is MNHEY and CDR2 is SVGAGI. CDR3 protein: CASSTPGQGAGGYTF.

V and J are TRBV7-3 and TRBJ2-7; TCRdb indicates TRBD1, and absent DNA this call remains unverified. Germline CDR1 reads SGHTA; CDR2 reads FQGTGA. The CDR3 is made up of 13 amino acids. This CDR3 is CASSPWPSYEQYF.

This chain connects TRBV29-1 to TRBJ2-7; TCRdb outputs TRBD2, but without DNA this stays unchecked. Germline lookup yields CDR1 SQVTM and CDR2 ANQGSEA. The CDR3 runs 13 residues. The CDR3 reads CSVELADFYEQYF.

The chain couples TRBV13 to TRBJ1-1; TCRdb calls TRBD1, which cannot be checked without DNA. CDR1 is PRHDT, CDR2 FYEKMQ, per germline (reference sequence). This CDR3 has 14 residues. CDR3 region: CASSPRGWNTEAFF.

The rearrangement uses TRBV4-1 and TRBJ1-1; the D call from TCRdb, TRBD1, cannot be confirmed without DNA. This CDR3 comprises 18 residues. CDR1 MGHRA and CDR2 YSYEKL come from the germline V gene. CDR3: CASSQGAPELRYSTEAFF.

V is TRBV5-1 and J is TRBJ2-1; lacking DNA, the TRBD1 call made by TCRdb goes unchecked. Germline V gene data show CDR1 as SGHRS and CDR2 as YFSETQ. The CDR3 spans 14 residues. Here the CDR3 reads CASSFTGVWNEQFF. The entire variable domain, with the rest obtained from reference TRBV5-1 and TRBJ2-1, is as follows: KAGVTQTPRYLIKTRGQQVTLSCSPISGHRSVSWYQQTPGQGLQFLFEYFSETQRNKGNFPGRFSGRQFSNSRSEMNVSTLELGDSALYLCASSFTGVWNEQFFGPGTRLTVL.

V and J are TRBV7-8 and TRBJ2-1; TCRdb's D call of TRBD1 is untestable without DNA. The germline CDR1 and CDR2 sequences are SGHVS and FQNEAQ. The CDR3 is made up of 16 amino acids. CDR3 amino acids: CASSLATSGGYNEQFF.

The chain links TRBV5-1 to TRBJ2-7. Germline V gene lookup returns CDR1 SGHRS and CDR2 YFSETQ. The CDR3 is 13 residues long. The CDR3 sequence is CASSPDSPYEQYF. Full variable domain (outside the CDR3, taken from reference TRBV5-1 and TRBJ2-7): KAGVTQTPRYLIKTRGQQVTLSCSPISGHRSVSWYQQTPGQGLQFLFEYFSETQRNKGNFPGRFSGRQFSNSRSEMNVSTLELGDSALYLCASSPDSPYEQYFGPGTRLTVT.

The chain uses TRBV20-1 and TRBJ2-7; TCRdb designates TRBD1, a call that cannot be tested without DNA. Germline V gives CDR1 DFQATT, CDR2 SNEGSKA (reference sequence). CDR3 length: 18 amino acids. This chain's CDR3 is CSARLMAGIGFSVHEQYF.

The CDR3 loop is CASRTGTSSYNEQFF. The chain links TRBV2 to TRBJ2-1; the D call of TRBD1 rests on TCRdb alone, since no DNA is present to check it. Germline V gene data show CDR1 as SNHLY and CDR2 as FYNNEI. The CDR3 has 15 residues.

This chain links TRBV9 with TRBJ2-1; TCRdb reports TRBD1, a call that lacks DNA to check it against. This CDR3 has 16 amino acids. Germline CDR1 is SGDLS and CDR2 is YYNGEE. The CDR3 reads CASSSPLRQGGDEQFF. Full variable domain (outside the CDR3, taken from reference TRBV9 and TRBJ2-1): DSGVTQTPKHLITATGQRVTLRCSPRSGDLSVYWYQQSLDQGLQFLIQYYNGEERAKGNILERFSAQQFPDLHSELNLSSLELGDSALYFCASSSPLRQGGDEQFFGPGTRLTVL.